This passage covers 17 T cell receptor beta chains from one sample sequenced in a study of T cells after yellow fever vaccination. Each CDR3 protein is one row after TCRdb ran MiXCR on the 5' RACE reads. Of approximately 550,000 distinct CDR3 sequences in the sample, about 14% were seen once. Specimen: PBMCs, collected on the day of the yellow fever booster vaccination. The receptors derive from a man aged 25 to 40 who received the YFV17D yellow fever vaccine.

The sample holds one count of this clonotype. The junction shows a germline mismatch at one end, possibly a read error. The V and J genes are TRBV4-3 and TRBJ2-3; 9 bases are a match to TRBD2. The CDR3 is made up of 15 amino acids. CDR1 LGHNA and CDR2 YSLEER come from the germline V gene. The CDR3 is CASSQGGTSRDTQYF. CDR3 DNA: TGCGCCAGCAGCCAAGGAGGGACTAGCAGAGATACGCAGTATTTT.

This rearrangement joins TRBV24-1 to TRBJ2-5; TRBD1 or TRBD2 may be the D gene (7 bases each). Germline V gene lookup returns CDR1 KGHDR and CDR2 SFDVKD. The V gene lost 7 bases and the J gene lost 2 bases, with 16 bases spanning the gap. The length of the CDR3 is 15 residues. The CDR3 DNA reads as TGTGCCACCAGCGCTCAGGGGGGAGGGCAAGAGACCCAGTACTTC. Translation: CATSAQGGGQETQYF.

The chain links TRBV12-3 or TRBV12-4 to TRBJ2-2, with D possibly TRBD2 on 5 matching bases. This CDR3 spans 14 amino acids. V was clipped by 5 bases and J by 7 bases, with 14 bases between them. CDR3 nucleotides: TGTGCCAGCAGTCGAGGGCAGATAGGCGGGGAGCTGTTTTTT. Translated: CASSRGQIGGELFF.

Many counts were recorded for this clonotype. V usage is TRBV25-1 and J usage is TRBJ1-4; D gene uncertain. V was pared by 3 bases and J by 3 bases, with 11 bases between. This CDR3 is built from 15 residues. Germline CDR1 and CDR2: MGHDK and SYGVNS. This chain's CDR3 is CASSDMAGPNEKLFF. For the CDR3, the DNA is TGTGCCAGCAGTGATATGGCCGGACCTAATGAAAAACTGTTTTTT.

This clonotype was found a few times. V is TRBV5-1 and J is TRBJ2-7; 10 nucleotides agree with TRBD1. V shed 0 bases, J shed 3 bases, and the junction held 9 bases outside the gene matches. The CDR3 length is 17 residues. Per the germline V gene, CDR1 is SGHRS and CDR2 is YFSETQ. This CDR3 reads CASSLASRGQGLYEQYF. The CDR3, as DNA: TGCGCCAGCAGCTTGGCGTCCAGGGGACAGGGGCTCTACGAGCAGTACTTC.

V usage is TRBV6-6 and J usage is TRBJ2-7, with 7 bases that match TRBD1. From germline, CDR1 is MNHNY and CDR2 SVGAGI (reference sequence). This CDR3 has 13 residues. V was pared by 9 bases and J by 2 bases, with 7 bases of the junction left unmatched. The chain's CDR3 is CASNRDRAYEQYF. The DNA for the CDR3 is TGTGCCAGTAACCGGGACAGAGCCTACGAGCAGTACTTC.

The chain couples TRBV29-1 to TRBJ2-7; the D gene is possibly TRBD2 (5 bases). Germline CDR1 is SQVTM and CDR2 is ANQGSEA. CDR3 length equals 12 residues. V lost 6 bases and J lost 12, with 21 bases in between. CDR3 region: CSVRLASPGLYF. DNA for the CDR3: TGCAGCGTCAGGCTGGCTAGCCCAGGTTTGTACTTC.

In its sample, this clonotype was seen a few times. The gene calls are TRBV20-1 and TRBJ1-5, with TRBD1 matching over 9 bases. J was trimmed by 2 bases and V by 4 bases; bases with no gene match: 6. Germline lookup yields CDR1 DFQATT and CDR2 SNEGSKA (reference sequence). The CDR3 extends over 15 amino acids. CDR3 DNA: TGCAGTGCTACGACAGGGGGTAATGGCAATCAGCCCCAGCATTTT. This translates into CSATTGGNGNQPQHF.

The chain recombines TRBV20-1 with TRBJ1-5, with a tentative D call TRBD1 (6 bases). Trimming stripped 5 bases from V and 3 bases from J, with 11 bases between. The CDR3 totals 13 residues. Germline CDR1 reads DFQATT; CDR2 reads SNEGSKA (reference sequence). The CDR3 is CSAVGTINQPQHF. CDR3 nucleotide sequence: TGCAGTGCTGTCGGGACAATCAATCAGCCCCAGCATTTT.

The rearrangement links TRBV6-1 to TRBJ2-2; weak D call: TRBD2 (5 bases). CDR3 length equals 14 residues. V dropped 11 bases and J dropped 4 bases, with 17 bases sitting between them. CDR1 MNHNS and CDR2 SASEGT come from the germline V gene. The CDR3 region has the DNA TGTGCCTCAACCGTCCGCGGGTTCACCGGGGAGCTGTTTTTT. This translates into CASTVRGFTGELFF.

The chain recombines TRBV10-2 with TRBJ2-5; 8 nucleotides agree with TRBD2. J was trimmed by 3 bases and V by 3 bases; bases with no gene match: 6. The CDR3 loop spans 15 amino acids. Germline assignment: CDR1 WSHSY and CDR2 SAAADI. The CDR3 region has the DNA TGCGCCAGCAGTGACCCTGGGACTAGGAAAGAGACCCAGTACTTC. Its protein product is CASSDPGTRKETQYF.

This chain connects TRBV20-1 to TRBJ2-2, with D perhaps matching TRBD2 (6 bases). The CDR3 length is 16 residues. Germline lookup yields CDR1 DFQATT and CDR2 SNEGSKA (reference sequence). Between the trimmed V and J ends, which lost 0 bases and 4 bases, there was a span of 15 bases. Written as DNA, the CDR3 is TGCAGTGCTAGAGATATCGGGGGACGACGCACCGGGGAGCTGTTTTTT. Its protein product is CSARDIGGRRTGELFF.

V is TRBV7-9 and J is TRBJ2-3; tentatively, D is TRBD2 (6 bases). V was cut by 8 bases and J by 0 bases, with 15 bases left in between. Per germline, CDR1 SEHNR and CDR2 FQNEAQ (reference sequence). The CDR3 runs to 15 residues. CDR3 bases: TGTGCCAGCGGGGACTGGGACCCTAGCACAGATACGCAGTATTTT. Amino acids: CASGDWDPSTDTQYF.

This clonotype has a handful of counts. The chain joins TRBV5-6 to TRBJ2-7; no clear D. V lost 1 base and J 4 bases, leaving 12 bases between the germline ends. CDR3 length: 14 residues. CDR1 SGHDT and CDR2 YYEEEE come from the germline V gene. For the CDR3, the DNA is TGTGCCAGCAGCTTGAGGCAGACAATTTACGAGCAGTACTTC. Residues: CASSLRQTIYEQYF.

The rearrangement uses TRBV29-1 and TRBJ2-1; 7 positions match TRBD2. Germline CDR1 and CDR2: SQVTM and ANQGSEA. The length of the CDR3 is 14 residues. The V segment lost 7 bases and the J segment 7 bases; nucleotides outside the gene matches: 13. The CDR3: CSAFVGGPGNEQFF. DNA of the CDR3: TGCAGCGCCTTCGTGGGAGGGCCGGGGAATGAGCAGTTCTTC.

This clonotype was seen a handful of times. This sequence joins TRBV12-3 or TRBV12-4 and TRBJ2-3; D remains ambiguous. The CDR3 loop spans 15 amino acids. V was cut by 1 base and J by 3 bases, with 11 bases left in between. CDR3 sequence (DNA): TGTGCCAGCAGTTTAGGACCATTGGGGACAGATACGCAGTATTTT. The encoded protein is CASSLGPLGTDTQYF.

This clonotype was seen only a few times. The chain combines TRBV19 with TRBJ1-1; no clear D. The ends were cut back, 4 bases at V and 4 bases at J, with 13 bases in the middle. This CDR3 spans 14 amino acids. CDR1 and CDR2 from the germline V gene are LNHDA and SQIVND (reference sequence). The CDR3 nucleotides are TGTGCCAGTAGTACCGCGGTTATCCGCACTGAAGCTTTCTTT. Protein product: CASSTAVIRTEAFF.